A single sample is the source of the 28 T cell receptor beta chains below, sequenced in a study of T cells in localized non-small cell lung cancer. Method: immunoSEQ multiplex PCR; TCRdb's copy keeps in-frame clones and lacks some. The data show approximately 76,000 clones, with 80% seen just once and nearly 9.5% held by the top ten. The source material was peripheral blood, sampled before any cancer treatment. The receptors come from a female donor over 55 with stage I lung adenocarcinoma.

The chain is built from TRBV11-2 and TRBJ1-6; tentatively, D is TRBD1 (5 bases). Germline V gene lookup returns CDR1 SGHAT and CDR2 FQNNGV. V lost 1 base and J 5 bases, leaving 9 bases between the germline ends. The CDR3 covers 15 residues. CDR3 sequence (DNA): TGTGCCAGCAGCTTAGCGGGGCAGGATAATTCACCCCTCCACTTT. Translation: CASSLAGQDNSPLHF.

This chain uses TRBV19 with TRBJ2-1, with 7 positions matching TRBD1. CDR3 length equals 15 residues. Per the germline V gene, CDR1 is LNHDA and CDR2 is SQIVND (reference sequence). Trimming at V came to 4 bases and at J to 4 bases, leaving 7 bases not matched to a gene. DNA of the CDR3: TGTGCCAGTAGTAAGCCGGGACAGCCTTACAATGAGCAGTTCTTC. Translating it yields CASSKPGQPYNEQFF.

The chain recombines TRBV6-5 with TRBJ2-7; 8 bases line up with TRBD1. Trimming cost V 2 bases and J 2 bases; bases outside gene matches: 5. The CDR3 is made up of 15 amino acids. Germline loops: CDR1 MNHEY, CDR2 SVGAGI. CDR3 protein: CASSYRRDRPYEQYF. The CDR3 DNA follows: TGTGCCAGCAGTTACCGCCGGGACAGGCCCTACGAGCAGTACTTC.

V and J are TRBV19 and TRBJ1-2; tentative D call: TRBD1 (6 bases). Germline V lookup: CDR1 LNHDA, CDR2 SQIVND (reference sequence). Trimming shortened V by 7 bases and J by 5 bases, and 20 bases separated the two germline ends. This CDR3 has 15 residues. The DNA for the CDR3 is TGTGCCAGTATAAAGCTCGCAGGGGATCGTTATGGCTACACCTTC. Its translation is CASIKLAGDRYGYTF.

The CDR3 is CASKDGTSSYNEQFF. The CDR3, as DNA: TGTGCCAGCAAGGACGGGACTAGCTCCTACAATGAGCAGTTCTTC. V is TRBV4-2 and J is TRBJ2-1; the match to TRBD2 covers 8 bases. The germline CDR1 and CDR2 sequences are LGHNA and YNFKEQ. Germline trimming cut 7 bases from V and 0 bases from J; bases unmatched to any gene: 5. The CDR3 has 15 amino acids.

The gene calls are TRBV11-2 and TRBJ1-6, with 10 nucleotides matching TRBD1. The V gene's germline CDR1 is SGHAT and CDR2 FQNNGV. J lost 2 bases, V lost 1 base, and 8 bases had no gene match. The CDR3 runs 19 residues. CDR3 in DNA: TGTGCCAGCAGCTTAGGCCGGGACAGGGGTTTAGCCTATAATTCACCCCTCCACTTT. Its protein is CASSLGRDRGLAYNSPLHF. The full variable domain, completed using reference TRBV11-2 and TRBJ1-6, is EAGVAQSPRYKIIEKRQSVAFWCNPISGHATLYWYQQILGQGPKLLIQFQNNGVVDDSQLPKDRFSAERLKGVDSTLKIQPAKLEDSAVYLCASSLGRDRGLAYNSPLHFGNGTRLTVT.

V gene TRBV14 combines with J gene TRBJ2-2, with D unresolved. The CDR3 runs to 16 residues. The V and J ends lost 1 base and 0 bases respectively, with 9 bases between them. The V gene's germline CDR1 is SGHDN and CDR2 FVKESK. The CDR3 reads CASSQVAQANTGELFF. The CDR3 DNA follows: TGTGCCAGCAGCCAAGTGGCCCAGGCGAACACCGGGGAGCTGTTTTTT.

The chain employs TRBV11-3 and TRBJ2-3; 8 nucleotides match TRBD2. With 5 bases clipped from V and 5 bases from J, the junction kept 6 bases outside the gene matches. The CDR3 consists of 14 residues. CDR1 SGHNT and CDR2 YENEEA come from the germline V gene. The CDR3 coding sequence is TGTGCCAGCAGCAAAGGACTAGCAGGAGATACGCAGTATTTT. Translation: CASSKGLAGDTQYF.

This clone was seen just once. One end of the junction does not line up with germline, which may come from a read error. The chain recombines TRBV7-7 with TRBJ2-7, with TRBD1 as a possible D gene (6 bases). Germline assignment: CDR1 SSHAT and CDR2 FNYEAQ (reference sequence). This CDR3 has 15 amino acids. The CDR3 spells CASSLAPGASYEQYF. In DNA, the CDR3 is TGTGCTAGCAGCTTGGCTCCAGGGGCATCCTACGAGCAGTACTTC.

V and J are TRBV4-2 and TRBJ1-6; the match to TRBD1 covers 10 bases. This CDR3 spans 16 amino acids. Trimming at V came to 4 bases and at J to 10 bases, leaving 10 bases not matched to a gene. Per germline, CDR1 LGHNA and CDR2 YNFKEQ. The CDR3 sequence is CASSRPGTGVDSPLHF. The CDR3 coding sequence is TGTGCCAGCAGCCGACCCGGGACAGGGGTTGACTCACCCCTCCACTTT.

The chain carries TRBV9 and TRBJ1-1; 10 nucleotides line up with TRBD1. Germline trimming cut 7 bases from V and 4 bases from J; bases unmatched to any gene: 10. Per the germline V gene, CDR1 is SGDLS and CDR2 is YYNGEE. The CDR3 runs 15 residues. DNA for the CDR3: TGTGCCAGCGCGACAGGGGGCAGTTTGAGCACTGAAGCTTTCTTT. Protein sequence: CASATGGSLSTEAFF.

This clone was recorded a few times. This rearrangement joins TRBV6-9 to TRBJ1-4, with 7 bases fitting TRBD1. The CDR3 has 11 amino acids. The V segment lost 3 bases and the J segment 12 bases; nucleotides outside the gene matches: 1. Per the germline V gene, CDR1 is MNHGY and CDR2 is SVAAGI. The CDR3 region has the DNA TGTGCCAGCAGTTACGGGACAGAACTGTTTTTT. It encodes CASSYGTELFF.

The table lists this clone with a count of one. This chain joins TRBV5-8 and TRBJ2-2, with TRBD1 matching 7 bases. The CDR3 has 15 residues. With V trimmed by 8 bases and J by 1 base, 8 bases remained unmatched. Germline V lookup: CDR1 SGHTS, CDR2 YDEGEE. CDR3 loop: CARDRGQMNTGELFF. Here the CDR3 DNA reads TGTGCCAGGGATAGGGGACAGATGAACACCGGGGAGCTGTTTTTT.

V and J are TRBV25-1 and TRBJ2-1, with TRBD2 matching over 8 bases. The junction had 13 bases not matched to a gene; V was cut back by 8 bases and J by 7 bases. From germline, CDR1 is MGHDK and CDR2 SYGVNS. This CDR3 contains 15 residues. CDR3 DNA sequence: TGTGCCAGCGCGCCTGCGGGGGGCGACATTAATGAGCAGTTCTTC. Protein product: CASAPAGGDINEQFF.

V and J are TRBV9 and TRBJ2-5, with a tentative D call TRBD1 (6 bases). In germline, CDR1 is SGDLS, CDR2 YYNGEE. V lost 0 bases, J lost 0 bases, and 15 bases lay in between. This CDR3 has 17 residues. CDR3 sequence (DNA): TGTGCCAGCAGCGTAGAGGGCAGGGGCCAGAACCAAGAGACCCAGTACTTC. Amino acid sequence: CASSVEGRGQNQETQYF. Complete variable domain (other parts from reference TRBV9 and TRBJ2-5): DSGVTQTPKHLITATGQRVTLRCSPRSGDLSVYWYQQSLDQGLQFLIQYYNGEERAKGNILERFSAQQFPDLHSELNLSSLELGDSALYFCASSVEGRGQNQETQYFGPGTRLLVL.

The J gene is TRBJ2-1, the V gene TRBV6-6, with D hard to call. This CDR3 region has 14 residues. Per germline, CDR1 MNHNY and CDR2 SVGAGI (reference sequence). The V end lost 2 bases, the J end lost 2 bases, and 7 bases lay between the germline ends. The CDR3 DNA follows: TGTGCCAGCAGTTACCGTACGGCCTACAATGAGCAGTTCTTC. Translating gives CASSYRTAYNEQFF.

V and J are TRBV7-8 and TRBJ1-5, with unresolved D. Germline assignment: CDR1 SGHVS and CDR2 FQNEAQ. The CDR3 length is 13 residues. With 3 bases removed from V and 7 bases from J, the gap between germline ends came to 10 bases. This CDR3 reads CASSFGERQPQHF. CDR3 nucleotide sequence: TGTGCCAGCAGCTTCGGAGAACGCCAGCCCCAGCATTTT.

CDR3 in DNA: TGTGCCAGCAGCTTACACGTCAACACTGAAGCTTTCTTT. Translating gives CASSLHVNTEAFF. The chain couples TRBV7-6 to TRBJ1-1; D gene unclear. Trimming removed 2 bases from V and 2 bases from J, with 6 bases in between. Germline V gives CDR1 SGHVS, CDR2 FNYEAQ. The CDR3 is 13 amino acids.

The CDR3 bases are TGTGCCAGCAGCCTGGCTTTACAGGGGGTTGAGCAGTTCTTC. Translating it yields CASSLALQGVEQFF. The V gene is TRBV14, the J gene TRBJ2-1; 8 nucleotides match TRBD1. V was pared by 4 bases and J by 9 bases, with 8 bases of the junction left unmatched. CDR1 and CDR2 (germline): SGHDN, FVKESK. The CDR3 contains 14 residues.

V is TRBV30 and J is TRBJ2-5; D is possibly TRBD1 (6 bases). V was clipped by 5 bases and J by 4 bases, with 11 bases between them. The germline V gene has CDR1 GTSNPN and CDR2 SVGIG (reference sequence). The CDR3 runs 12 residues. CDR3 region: CAWQGSGETQYF. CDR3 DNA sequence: TGTGCCTGGCAGGGGTCCGGAGAGACCCAGTACTTC.

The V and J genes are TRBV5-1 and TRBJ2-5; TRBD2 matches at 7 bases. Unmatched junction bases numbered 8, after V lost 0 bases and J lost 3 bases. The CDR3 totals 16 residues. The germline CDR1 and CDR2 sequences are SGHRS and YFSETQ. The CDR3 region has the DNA TGCGCCAGCAGCTTGGCCGGGAGCGGGAAAAAAGAGACCCAGTACTTC. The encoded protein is CASSLAGSGKKETQYF.

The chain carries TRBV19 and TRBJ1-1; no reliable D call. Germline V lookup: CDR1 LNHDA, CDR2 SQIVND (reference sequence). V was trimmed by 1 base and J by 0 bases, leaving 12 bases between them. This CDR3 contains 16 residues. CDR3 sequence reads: CASSIVLGELNTEAFF. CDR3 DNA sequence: TGTGCCAGTAGTATAGTATTAGGAGAACTGAACACTGAAGCTTTCTTT.

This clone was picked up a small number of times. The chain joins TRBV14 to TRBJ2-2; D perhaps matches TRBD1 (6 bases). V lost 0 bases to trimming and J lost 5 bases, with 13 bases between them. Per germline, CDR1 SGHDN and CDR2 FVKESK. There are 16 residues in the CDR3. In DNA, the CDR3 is TGTGCCAGCAGCCAAGATCAGGTCCAGGGGACCGGGGAGCTGTTTTTT. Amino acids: CASSQDQVQGTGELFF. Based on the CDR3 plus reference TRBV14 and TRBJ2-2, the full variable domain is EAGVTQFPSHSVIEKGQTVTLRCDPISGHDNLYWYRRVMGKEIKFLLHFVKESKQDESGMPNNRFLAERTGGTYSTLKVQPAELEDSGVYFCASSQDQVQGTGELFFGEGSRLTVL.

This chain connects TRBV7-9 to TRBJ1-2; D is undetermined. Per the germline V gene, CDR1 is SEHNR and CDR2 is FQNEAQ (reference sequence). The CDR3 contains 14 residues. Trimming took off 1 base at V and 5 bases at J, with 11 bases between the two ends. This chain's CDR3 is CASSLDEGVYGYTF. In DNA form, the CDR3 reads TGTGCCAGCAGCTTAGATGAAGGAGTTTATGGCTACACCTTC. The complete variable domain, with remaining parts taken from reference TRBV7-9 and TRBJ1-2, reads DTGVSQNPRHKITKRGQNVTFRCDPISEHNRLYWYRQTLGQGPEFLTYFQNEAQLEKSRLLSDRFSAERPKGSFSTLEIQRTEQGDSAMYLCASSLDEGVYGYTFGSGTRLTVV.

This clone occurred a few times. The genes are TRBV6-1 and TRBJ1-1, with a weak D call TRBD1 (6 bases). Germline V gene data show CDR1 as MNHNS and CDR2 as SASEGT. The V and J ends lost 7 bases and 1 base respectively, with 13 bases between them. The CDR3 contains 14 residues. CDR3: CASNLGGGNTEAFF. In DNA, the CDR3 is TGTGCCAGCAACCTAGGGGGGGGGAACACTGAAGCTTTCTTT.

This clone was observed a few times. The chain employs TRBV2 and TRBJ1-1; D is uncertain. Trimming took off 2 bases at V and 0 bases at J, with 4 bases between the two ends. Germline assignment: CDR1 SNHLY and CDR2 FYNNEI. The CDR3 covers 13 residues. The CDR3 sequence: CASSERVNTEAFF. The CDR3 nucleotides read TGTGCCAGCAGTGAACGGGTGAACACTGAAGCTTTCTTT.

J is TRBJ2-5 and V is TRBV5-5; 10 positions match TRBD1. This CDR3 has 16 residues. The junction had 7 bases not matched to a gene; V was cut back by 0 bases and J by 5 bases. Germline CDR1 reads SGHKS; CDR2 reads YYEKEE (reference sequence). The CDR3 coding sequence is TGTGCCAGCAGCTTGGGGGACAGGGGAATGTTGGAGACCCAGTACTTC. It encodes CASSLGDRGMLETQYF.

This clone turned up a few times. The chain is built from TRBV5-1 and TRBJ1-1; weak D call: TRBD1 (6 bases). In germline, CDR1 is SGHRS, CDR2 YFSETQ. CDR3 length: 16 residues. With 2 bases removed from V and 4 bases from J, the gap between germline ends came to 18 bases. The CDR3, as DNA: TGCGCCAGCAGCTTCAATGGGGGGCGGATGGGCACTGAAGCTTTCTTT. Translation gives CASSFNGGRMGTEAFF.